The rows below give T cell receptor beta chains drawn from one sample of a study of pediatric ulcerative colitis. TCRdb's table, derived via immunoSEQ multiplex PCR, lists solely in-frame clones and lacks some. The data contain around 30,000 clones, 82% of them seen just once; the ten biggest clones take up 3.5% to 4.5%. The specimen sequenced was blood. Source of these receptors: a boy between 10 and 17 years old with severe ulcerative colitis. Both conserved end residues are trimmed from each CDR3.

J gene: TRBJ2-7; V gene: TRBV4-1; CDR3 protein: ASSQGMTGGHEQY
J gene: TRBJ2-7; V gene: TRBV27; CDR3 protein: ASTSTAQGAVYEQY
J gene: TRBJ2-7; V gene: TRBV2; CDR3 protein: ASRGGSSYEQY
J gene: TRBJ1-6; V gene: TRBV7-9; CDR3 protein: ASSRQGVGGSPLH
J gene: TRBJ2-7; V gene: TRBV11-2; CDR3 protein: ASSSYRNVNSYEQY
J gene: TRBJ1-3; V gene: TRBV2; CDR3 protein: ASSGGRRGSSGNTIY
J gene: TRBJ2-1; V gene: TRBV19; CDR3 protein: ASSIQLRGRGRVEQF
J gene: TRBJ2-5; V gene: TRBV18; CDR3 protein: ASSPTDGQETQY
J gene: TRBJ2-5; V gene: TRBV21-1; CDR3 protein: ASSKALYGGRGTQY
J gene: TRBJ2-7; V gene: TRBV5-1; CDR3 protein: ASSPRDRGHEQY
J gene: TRBJ2-3; V gene: TRBV10-3; CDR3 protein: AISRLAGTSTDTQY
J gene: TRBJ1-1; V gene: TRBV5-6; CDR3 protein: ASSAGLRGTNTEAF
J gene: TRBJ2-1; V gene: TRBV30; CDR3 protein: AWSRDSYNEQF
J gene: TRBJ1-2; V gene: TRBV30; CDR3 protein: ARNRDRGLSGYGYT
J gene: TRBJ2-6; V gene: TRBV10-3; CDR3 protein: ATLDNSGANVLT
J gene: TRBJ2-1; V gene: TRBV5-1; CDR3 protein: ATSPGPYNEQF
J gene: TRBJ2-7; V gene: TRBV6-6; CDR3 protein: ASTRRITYEQY
J gene: TRBJ2-2; V gene: TRBV29-1; CDR3 protein: SVEGGPNTGELF
J gene: TRBJ2-3; V gene: TRBV7-2; CDR3 protein: ANLITADTQY
J gene: TRBJ2-1; V gene: TRBV10-3; CDR3 protein: AMLAGDEQF
J gene: TRBJ2-3; V gene: TRBV5-1; CDR3 protein: ATSGLAGGSTDTQY
J gene: TRBJ2-7; V gene: TRBV4-1; CDR3 protein: ASSDRDREIYEQY